This TCR beta chain was observed in a study of shared clonotypes between healthy human individuals. Sequenced by immunoSEQ multiplex PCR; TCRdb stores in-frame clones only, minus some. The table shows 2 million or so clones, with roughly 95% occurring only once. Regarding this clone: The same CDR3 is also encoded by other DNA sequences in this sample.

This CDR3 is built from 15 residues. Germline CDR1 reads SGDLS; CDR2 reads YYNGEE. V was pared by 0 bases and J by 4 bases, with 10 bases between. Naive CD8 cells lacked CD45RO, underwent positive selection for CCR7 and left out terminally differentiated effector memory CD45RA+ cells. The source of this sequence is a man younger than 35 in good health. Source material: naive CD8+ T cells sorted from blood. The rearrangement joins TRBV9 to TRBJ2-2; a weak D match, TRBD2 (5 bases). DNA for the CDR3: TGTGCCAGCAGCGTAGTAGAGGGCCCCACCGGGGAGCTGTTTTTT. It codes for CASSVVEGPTGELFF.